Below, 26 T cell receptor beta chains from the same sample are listed, as sequenced in a study of vaccination effects on CD4 cells after COVID-19 (dated by TCRdb to 2021 to 2024). To identify antigen-specific CD4+ T cell clonotypes by their expansion, the ViraFEST assay first stimulated PBMC with viral peptide pools and then applied TCR sequencing. After less than eleven days of culture, CD4+ T cells were isolated with the EasySep CD4+ T cell isolation kit. Negative nucleocapsid antibody results before and after vaccination confirmed that the healthy vaccine recipients had no prior SARS-CoV-2 infection. The antigens of these receptors remain unknown. Library preparation employed the immunoSEQ multiplex PCR assay. TCRdb obtained this table from immuneACCESS and retained in-frame rearrangements with V and J assigned. These tables miss some clones; where compared with another copy, unresolved V genes account for less than half of the shortfall, and the remainder is unexplained. The sample has 35,000 to 45,000 clones on record, around 80% of them singletons. Together, the top ten hold roughly a tenth of the sample.

The sample in question was CD4+ T cells from PBMCs cultured with SARS-CoV-2 spike peptides, obtained before COVID-19 vaccination. The cell subset or site label here, explained by the study, means: SARS-CoV-2 spike overlapping peptide pool stimulation. These receptors came from a human donor who received a COVID-19 vaccine.

V usage is TRBV7-3 and J usage is TRBJ1-1; 7 nucleotides align to TRBD1. The CDR3 has 13 residues. CDR1 SGHTA and CDR2 FQGTGA come from the germline V gene. V shed 5 bases and J 3 bases; nucleotides not matched to a gene: 3. The CDR3 DNA is TGTGCCAGCAGCGTACAGGGGTACACTGAAGCTTTCTTT. This encodes CASSVQGYTEAFF.

To note about this clone: One junction end does not reproduce the germline sequence, and a read error may be involved. Here the CDR3 DNA reads TGTGCCAGCTCACCACTCCGGCGGGGGGGCACTGATACGCAGTATTTT. It specifies CASSPLRRGGTDTQYF. The rearrangement uses TRBV18 and TRBJ2-3, with 9 bases lining up with TRBD2. CDR3 length: 16 residues. From germline, CDR1 is KGHSH and CDR2 LQKENI.

The chain joins TRBV6-4 to TRBJ2-2; tentatively, D is TRBD1 (6 bases). V was trimmed by 6 bases and J by 1 base, leaving 6 bases between them. The germline gives CDR1 MRHNA, CDR2 SNTAGT. CDR3 size: 13 residues. The CDR3 DNA sequence: TGTGCCAGCAGGACAGGGAACACCGGGGAGCTGTTTTTT. Protein product: CASRTGNTGELFF.

V is TRBV21-1 and J is TRBJ1-5; the table's D call, TRBD1, was not checked against the DNA. TRBV21-1 corresponds to a pseudogene. There are 15 residues in the CDR3. The CDR3: CASSKVGHQDQPQHF. For the CDR3, the DNA is TGTGCCAGCAGCAAAGTTGGGCACCAGGATCAGCCCCAGCATTTT.

The genes are TRBV6-2 or TRBV6-3 and TRBJ1-4; D call uncertain. The CDR3 has 17 residues. Trimming took off 6 bases at V and 5 bases at J, with 22 bases between the two ends. Germline CDR1 MNHEY, CDR2 SVGEGT. CDR3 nucleotide sequence: TGTGCCAGCAGCCCTCGGGTCTTTACAATGAAAAATGAAAAACTGTTTTTT. Residues: CASSPRVFTMKNEKLFF.

The V gene is TRBV6-5, the J gene TRBJ2-5, with 7 bases identical to TRBD2. CDR3 size: 15 residues. Germline CDR1 and CDR2: MNHEY and SVGAGI. Trimming removed 5 bases from V and 4 bases from J; junction bases left unmatched: 10. DNA for the CDR3: TGTGCCAGCAGTCTATCGGGGGGAAGGGGAGAGACCCAGTACTTC. Protein product: CASSLSGGRGETQYF.

The rearrangement joins TRBV7-2 to TRBJ1-2, with 9 nucleotides matching TRBD1. V was clipped by 3 bases and J by 9 bases; unmatched bases: 11. This CDR3 has 15 residues. Germline V gene data show CDR1 as SGHTA and CDR2 as FQGNSA. CDR3 sequence (DNA): TGTGCCAGCAGCTTGGGACAGGGTGGCAGGTGGAGCTACACCTTC. This codes for CASSLGQGGRWSYTF.

This rearrangement joins TRBV3-1 (or the pseudogene TRBV3-2) to TRBJ2-1; 7 positions match TRBD1. The CDR3 sequence is 17 residues long. V lost 1 base and J lost 9; bases outside the gene matches: 15. Germline V CDR1 and CDR2: LGHDT, YNNKEL (reference sequence). The CDR3 nucleotides are TGTGCCAGCAGCCAAGGTTACGACAGGGTATTTTATACTGAGCAGTTCTTC. Encoded protein: CASSQGYDRVFYTEQFF.

The CDR3 nucleotides are TGTGCCACCAGCAGAAATTCCGGGACAGTGCCCGGCGTGCTCCAGCATTTT. It is translated as CATSRNSGTVPGVLQHF. This chain uses TRBV15 with TRBJ1-5; 7 nucleotides match TRBD1. The trim removed 2 bases at V and 12 bases at J, leaving 19 bases unmatched. Germline V gene sequence: CDR1 LNHNV, CDR2 YYDKDF (reference sequence). This CDR3 has 17 amino acids.

The rearrangement uses TRBV23-1 and TRBJ1-2, with 7 bases that match TRBD1. TRBV23-1 is designated an ORF whose function remains uncertain. The CDR3 loop spans 15 amino acids. V trimming: 1 base; J trimming: 4 bases; junction bases outside the gene matches: 6. The CDR3 reads CASSQLRGQLYGYTF. CDR3 coding DNA: TGCGCCAGCAGTCAATTGAGGGGACAGCTCTATGGCTACACCTTC.

The V call is TRBV6-5, the J call TRBJ2-2, with 8 bases aligning to TRBD2. There are 14 residues in the CDR3. With V trimmed by 7 bases and J by 2 bases, 3 bases remained unmatched. The germline CDR1 and CDR2 sequences are MNHEY and SVGAGI. The CDR3 coding sequence is TGTGCCAGCAACCGGGAGGGTAACACCGGGGAGCTGTTTTTT. Protein product: CASNREGNTGELFF.

V and J are TRBV6-6 and TRBJ2-3; D uncertain. V was trimmed by 0 bases and J by 6 bases, leaving 4 bases between them. Germline loops: CDR1 MNHNY, CDR2 SVGAGI (reference sequence). The CDR3 length is 12 residues. CDR3 protein: CASSYSSDTQYF. In DNA, the CDR3 is TGTGCCAGCAGTTACTCTTCCGATACGCAGTATTTT.

V is TRBV6-5 and J is TRBJ1-5; D is undetermined. Germline CDR1 is MNHEY and CDR2 is SVGAGI. This CDR3 has 13 amino acids. V lost 2 bases and J 5 bases, leaving 7 bases between the germline ends. CDR3 sequence (DNA): TGTGCCAGCAGTTACGGGCGTGATCAGCCCCAGCATTTT. It codes for CASSYGRDQPQHF.

V usage is TRBV27 and J usage is TRBJ2-3, with D uncertain. CDR1 is MNHEY and CDR2 is SMNVEV in the germline V gene (reference sequence). Trimming stripped 6 bases from V and 5 bases from J, with 12 bases between. The CDR3 contains 13 residues. The CDR3 nucleotides are TGTGCCAGCAGAGACATATATGGAGATACGCAGTATTTT. It encodes CASRDIYGDTQYF.

The V and J genes are TRBV27 and TRBJ2-1; D is possibly TRBD2 (7 bases). Germline lookup yields CDR1 MNHEY and CDR2 SMNVEV (reference sequence). V gave up 4 bases and J gave up 3 bases, with 16 bases separating them. CDR3 length equals 16 residues. CDR3 in DNA: TGTGCCAGCAGTTCGTCCCGGGGGGCCAACTACAATGAGCAGTTCTTC. Protein sequence: CASSSSRGANYNEQFF.

The chain joins TRBV9 to TRBJ2-5; D possibly uses TRBD1 or TRBD2 (5 bases each). CDR3 length: 14 amino acids. CDR1 and CDR2 (germline): SGDLS, YYNGEE. Trimming cost V 4 bases and J 5 bases, with 15 bases left between them. The CDR3, as DNA: TGTGCCAGCAGCCCACGACAGCCGGGGGAGACCCAGTACTTC. Translation gives CASSPRQPGETQYF.

This sequence joins TRBV5-1 and TRBJ1-3; D unclear. Germline V gives CDR1 SGHRS, CDR2 YFSETQ. Trimming stripped 3 bases from V and 0 bases from J, with 10 bases between. CDR3 size: 15 residues. As DNA, the CDR3 is TGCGCCAGCAGCTACGGGGTCCCCTCTGGAAACACCATATATTTT. Protein product: CASSYGVPSGNTIYF.

The rearrangement joins TRBV12-3 or TRBV12-4 to TRBJ1-5; perhaps TRBD1 as D (6 bases). V lost 7 bases to trimming and J lost 6 bases, with 13 bases between them. The CDR3 consists of 13 residues. CDR3 residues: CASKWGARQPQHF. CDR3 coding DNA: TGTGCCAGCAAGTGGGGGGCACGTCAGCCCCAGCATTTT.

J is TRBJ2-7 and V is TRBV18, with D tentatively TRBD2 (6 bases). The CDR3 extends over 12 amino acids. V gave up 2 bases and J gave up 5 bases, with 7 bases separating them. From germline, CDR1 is KGHSH and CDR2 LQKENI. CDR3 in amino acids: CASSPSGDEQYV. Here the CDR3 DNA reads TGTGCCAGCTCACCATCGGGGGACGAGCAGTACGTC.

V gene TRBV6-4 combines with J gene TRBJ2-1, with D uncertain. From germline, CDR1 is MRHNA and CDR2 SNTAGT. The CDR3 is 15 amino acids. Trimming removed 5 bases at V and 4 bases at J, with 15 bases between. The CDR3 region is CASSPAAADYNEQFF. The CDR3 DNA reads TGTGCCAGCAGTCCCGCGGCGGCGGATTACAATGAGCAGTTCTTC.

The genes are TRBV7-8 and TRBJ2-2, with D tentatively TRBD2 (5 bases). The CDR3 sequence is 16 residues long. V lost 0 bases to trimming and J lost 1 base, with 9 bases between them. CDR1 is SGHVS and CDR2 is FQNEAQ in the germline V gene. The CDR3 nucleotides read TGTGCCAGCAGCTTAGCGGGTGGAGGGAACACCGGGGAGCTGTTTTTT. The encoded protein is CASSLAGGGNTGELFF.

This chain joins TRBV6-1 and TRBJ2-3, with TRBD2 as a possible D gene (6 bases). CDR1 MNHNS and CDR2 SASEGT come from the germline V gene. The CDR3 contains 14 residues. Trimming cost V 6 bases and J 3 bases, with 13 bases left between them. This CDR3 reads CASRQTSRTDTQYF. CDR3 nucleotide sequence: TGTGCCAGCAGGCAGACTAGTAGGACAGATACGCAGTATTTT.

V gene TRBV9 combines with J gene TRBJ1-2, with D possibly TRBD1 on 6 matching bases. Trimming cost V 2 bases and J 5 bases, with 10 bases left between them. The germline V gene encodes CDR1 SGDLS and CDR2 YYNGEE. CDR3 length equals 13 residues. The CDR3 here is CASSVSQGYGYTF. The CDR3 nucleotides read TGTGCCAGCAGCGTGAGCCAGGGGTATGGCTACACCTTC.

With regard to this clone: Within the sample, other DNA sequences also encode this same CDR3. The chain uses TRBV7-9 and TRBJ2-5, with TRBD2 as a possible D gene (7 bases). Looked up from germline, CDR1 is SEHNR and CDR2 is FQNEAQ (reference sequence). Between the trimmed V and J ends, which lost 6 bases and 1 base, there was a span of 9 bases. The CDR3 is 13 amino acids. CDR3 bases: TGTGCCAGCAGTAGGGGGGGCCAAGAGACCCAGTACTTC. Translation gives CASSRGGQETQYF.

A single count supports this clone. The chain links TRBV5-1 to TRBJ2-7; D unclear. The V end lost 0 bases, the J end lost 7 bases, and 14 bases lay between the germline ends. CDR1 SGHRS and CDR2 YFSETQ come from the germline V gene. The CDR3 is 14 residues long. The CDR3 nucleotides are TGCGCCAGCAGCTTGGGTGACGGGCCGGATGAGCAGTACGTC. Its translation is CASSLGDGPDEQYV.

This chain joins TRBV9 and TRBJ1-1; D possibly corresponds to TRBD1 (6 bases). This CDR3 region has 14 residues. From germline, CDR1 is SGDLS and CDR2 YYNGEE. With 2 bases removed from V and 1 base from J, the gap between germline ends came to 9 bases. The CDR3 coding sequence is TGTGCCAGCAGCGTCAGGGGAACGAACACTGAAGCTTTCTTT. Its translation: CASSVRGTNTEAFF.